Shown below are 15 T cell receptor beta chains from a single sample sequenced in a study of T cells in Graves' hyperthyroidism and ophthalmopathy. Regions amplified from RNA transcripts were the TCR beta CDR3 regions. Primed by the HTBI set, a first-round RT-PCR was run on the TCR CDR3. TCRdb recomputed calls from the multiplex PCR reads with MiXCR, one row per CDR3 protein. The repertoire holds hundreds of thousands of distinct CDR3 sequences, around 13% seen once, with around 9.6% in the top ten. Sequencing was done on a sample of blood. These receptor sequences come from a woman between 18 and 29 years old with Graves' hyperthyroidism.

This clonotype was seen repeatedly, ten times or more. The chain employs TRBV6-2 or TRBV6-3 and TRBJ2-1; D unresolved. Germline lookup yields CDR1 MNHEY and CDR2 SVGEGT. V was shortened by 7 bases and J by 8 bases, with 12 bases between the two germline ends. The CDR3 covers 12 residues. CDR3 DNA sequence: TGTGCCAGCACCGATACGGGCGATGAGCAGTTCTTC. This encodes CASTDTGDEQFF.

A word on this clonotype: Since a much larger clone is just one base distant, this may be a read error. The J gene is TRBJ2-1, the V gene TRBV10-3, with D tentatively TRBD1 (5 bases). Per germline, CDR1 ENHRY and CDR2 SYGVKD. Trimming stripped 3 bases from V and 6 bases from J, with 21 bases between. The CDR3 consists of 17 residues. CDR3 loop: CAISESLTVGGCNEQFF. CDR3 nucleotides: TGTGCCATCAGTGAATCCCTGACAGTCGGCGGCTGCAATGAGCAGTTCTTC.

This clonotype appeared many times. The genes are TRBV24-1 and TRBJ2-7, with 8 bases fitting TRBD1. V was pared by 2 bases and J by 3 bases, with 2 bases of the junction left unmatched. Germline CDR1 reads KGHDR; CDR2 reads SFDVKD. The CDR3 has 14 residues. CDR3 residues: CATSDSDRDYEQYF. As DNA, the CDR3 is TGTGCCACCAGTGATTCGGACAGGGACTACGAGCAGTACTTC.

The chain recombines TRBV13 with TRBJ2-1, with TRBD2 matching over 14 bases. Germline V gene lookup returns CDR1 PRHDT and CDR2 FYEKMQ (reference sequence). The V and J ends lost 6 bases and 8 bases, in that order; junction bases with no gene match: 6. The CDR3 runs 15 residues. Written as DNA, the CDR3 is TGTGCCAGCAGAGAGGGACTAGCGGGAGAGTATGAGCAGTTCTTC. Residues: CASREGLAGEYEQFF.

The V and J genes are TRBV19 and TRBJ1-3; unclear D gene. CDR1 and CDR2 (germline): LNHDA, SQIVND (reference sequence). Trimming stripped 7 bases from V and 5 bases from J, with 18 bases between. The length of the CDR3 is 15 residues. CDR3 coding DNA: TGTGCCAGTACCATCAGTTACGCCCGGAGAAACACCATATATTTT. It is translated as CASTISYARRNTIYF.

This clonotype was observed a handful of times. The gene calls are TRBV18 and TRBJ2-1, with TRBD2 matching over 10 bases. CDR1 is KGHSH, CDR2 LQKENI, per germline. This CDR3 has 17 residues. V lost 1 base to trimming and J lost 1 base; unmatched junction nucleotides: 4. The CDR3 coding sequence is TGTGCCAGCTCACCACAGCCTAGCGGGAGTTCCTACAATGAGCAGTTCTTC. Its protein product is CASSPQPSGSSYNEQFF.

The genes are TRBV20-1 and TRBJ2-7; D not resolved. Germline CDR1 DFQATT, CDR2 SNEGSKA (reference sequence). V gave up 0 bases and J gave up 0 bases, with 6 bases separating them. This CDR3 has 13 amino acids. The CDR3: CSAREAVSYEQYF. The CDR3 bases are TGCAGTGCTAGAGAGGCGGTCTCCTACGAGCAGTACTTC.

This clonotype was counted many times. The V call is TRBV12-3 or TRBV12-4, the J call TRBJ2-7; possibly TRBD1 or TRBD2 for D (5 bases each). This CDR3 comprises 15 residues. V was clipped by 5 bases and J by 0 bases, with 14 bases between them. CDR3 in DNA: TGTGCCAGCAGTCTGGGACGGACAAGCTCCTACGAGCAGTACTTC. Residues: CASSLGRTSSYEQYF.

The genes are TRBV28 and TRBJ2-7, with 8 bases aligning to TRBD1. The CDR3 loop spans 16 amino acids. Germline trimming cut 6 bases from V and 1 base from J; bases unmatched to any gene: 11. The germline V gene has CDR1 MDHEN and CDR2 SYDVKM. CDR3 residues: CASSLLGWDRSYEQYF. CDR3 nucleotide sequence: TGTGCCAGCAGCTTACTGGGGTGGGACAGGTCCTACGAGCAGTACTTC.

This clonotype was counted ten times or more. CDR3 sequence reads: CASTASYGYTF. Here the CDR3 DNA reads TGTGCCAGCACAGCCAGCTATGGCTACACCTTC. V and J are TRBV6-1 and TRBJ1-2; D gene uncertain. Trimming pared 7 bases from V and 4 bases from J, leaving 7 bases between. CDR1 is MNHNS and CDR2 is SASEGT in the germline V gene. This CDR3 region has 11 residues.

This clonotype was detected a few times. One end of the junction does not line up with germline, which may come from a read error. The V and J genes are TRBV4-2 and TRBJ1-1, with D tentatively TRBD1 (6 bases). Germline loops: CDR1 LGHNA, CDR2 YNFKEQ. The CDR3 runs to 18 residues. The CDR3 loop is CASSQEGAASPMNTEAFF. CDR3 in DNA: TGTGCCAGCAGCCAAGAGGGGGCAGCCTCACCCATGAACACTGAGGCTTTCTTT.

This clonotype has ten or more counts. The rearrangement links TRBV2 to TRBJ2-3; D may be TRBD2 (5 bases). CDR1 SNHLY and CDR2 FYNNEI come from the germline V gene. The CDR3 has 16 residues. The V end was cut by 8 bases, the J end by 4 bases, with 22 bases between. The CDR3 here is CASFHPGGLGPDTQYF. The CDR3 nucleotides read TGTGCCAGCTTTCACCCTGGAGGTTTGGGCCCAGATACGCAGTATTTT.

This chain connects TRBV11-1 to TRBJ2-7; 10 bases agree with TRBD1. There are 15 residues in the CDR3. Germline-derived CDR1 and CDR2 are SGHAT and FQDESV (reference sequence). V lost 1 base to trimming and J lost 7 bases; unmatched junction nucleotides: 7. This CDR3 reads CASSLEGTGAFEQYF. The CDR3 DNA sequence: TGTGCCAGCAGCTTAGAAGGGACAGGGGCGTTTGAGCAGTACTTC. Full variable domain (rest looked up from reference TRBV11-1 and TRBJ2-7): EAEVAQSPRYKITEKSQAVAFWCDPISGHATLYWYRQILGQGPELLVQFQDESVVDDSQLPKDRFSAERLKGVDSTLKIQPAELGDSAMYLCASSLEGTGAFEQYFGPGTRLTVT.

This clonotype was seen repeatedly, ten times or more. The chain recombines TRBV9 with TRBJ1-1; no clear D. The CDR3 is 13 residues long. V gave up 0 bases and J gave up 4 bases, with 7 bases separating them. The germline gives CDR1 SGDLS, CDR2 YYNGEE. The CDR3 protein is CASSVGSSTEAFF. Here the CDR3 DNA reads TGTGCCAGCAGCGTAGGCTCCAGCACTGAAGCTTTCTTT.

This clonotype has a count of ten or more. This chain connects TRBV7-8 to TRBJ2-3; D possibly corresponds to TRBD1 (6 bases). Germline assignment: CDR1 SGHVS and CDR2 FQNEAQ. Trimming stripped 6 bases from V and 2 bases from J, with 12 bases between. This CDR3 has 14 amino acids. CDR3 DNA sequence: TGTGCCAGCAGTTCCGACAGGTACACAGATACGCAGTATTTT. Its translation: CASSSDRYTDTQYF.